A single sample is the source of the 19 T cell receptor beta chains below, sequenced in a study of blood T cell repertoires in COVID-19 (TCRdb year 2020). The library was produced with the immunoSEQ multiplex PCR assay. The clones in this table, taken by TCRdb from immuneACCESS, are in-frame only. Not every clone is retained; where verified, under half of the shortfall comes from an unresolved V gene, and the cause of the rest is unknown. Present in this sample are over 150,000 clones, approximately 85% of which were seen just once. Under 3.5% of the sample rests with the top ten. Sequencing was performed on peripheral blood. The receptor source for this set is a woman at least 80 years old with COVID-19, enrolled during active disease.

Only a few counts were recorded for this clone. The genes are TRBV6-5 and TRBJ1-6; TRBD1 aligns across 7 bases. Germline V gene sequence: CDR1 MNHEY, CDR2 SVGAGI. This CDR3 contains 13 residues. V was pared by 5 bases and J by 10 bases, with 5 bases of the junction left unmatched. CDR3 loop: CASSRQGGSPLHF. For the CDR3, the DNA is TGTGCCAGCAGTAGACAGGGCGGCTCACCCCTCCACTTT.

This clone has more than one count but fewer than ten. This chain uses TRBV28 with TRBJ1-4; maybe TRBD1 (6 bases). Trimming stripped 1 base from V and 8 bases from J, with 14 bases between. The CDR3 consists of 15 residues. Germline CDR1 is MDHEN and CDR2 is SYDVKM. CDR3 residues: CASSLLRLTGEKLFF. Written as DNA, the CDR3 is TGTGCCAGCAGTTTATTACGGTTGACAGGAGAAAAACTGTTTTTT.

This chain uses TRBV29-1 with TRBJ2-3; no reliable D call. Germline V gene sequence: CDR1 SQVTM, CDR2 ANQGSEA. Trimming left V 8 bases short and J 4 bases short, with 16 bases between. There are 13 residues in the CDR3. The CDR3 DNA is TGCAGCACTGACGGAGCCGGTGCAGATACGCAGTATTTT. As protein: CSTDGAGADTQYF.

The chain is built from TRBV5-1 and TRBJ2-3; 8 bases line up with TRBD1. V was pared by 3 bases and J by 1 base, with 7 bases of the junction left unmatched. The CDR3 has 16 residues. Germline V gene data show CDR1 as SGHRS and CDR2 as YFSETQ. The DNA of the CDR3 is TGCGCCAGCAGCTCCTACGGACAGGGTCGCACAGATACGCAGTATTTT. Its translation is CASSSYGQGRTDTQYF.

The chain is built from TRBV30 and TRBJ1-2; D remains ambiguous. The ends were cut back, 1 base at V and 5 bases at J, with 14 bases in the middle. This CDR3 spans 14 amino acids. CDR1 GTSNPN and CDR2 SVGIG come from the germline V gene (reference sequence). CDR3 nucleotide sequence: TGTGCCTGGAGTGGACCAGCGGGTGGGTATGGCTACACCTTC. Translating gives CAWSGPAGGYGYTF.

The chain employs TRBV10-3 and TRBJ1-2, with TRBD1 matching 7 bases. Unmatched junction bases numbered 12, after V lost 10 bases and J lost 10 bases. Per germline, CDR1 ENHRY and CDR2 SYGVKD. The length of the CDR3 is 12 residues. The CDR3 bases are TGTGCCACTACGGGACAGCTATTCGACTACACCTTC. Translating gives CATTGQLFDYTF.

This clone has just a few counts. The chain carries TRBV7-9 and TRBJ1-6; D might be TRBD1 (6 bases). CDR1 SEHNR and CDR2 FQNEAQ come from the germline V gene (reference sequence). The CDR3 consists of 13 residues. The germline V and J ends were trimmed by 6 bases and 9 bases, with 12 bases remaining between them. CDR3 protein: CASRPIQGSPLHF. In DNA form, the CDR3 reads TGTGCCAGCAGGCCAATACAGGGTTCACCCCTCCACTTT.

This chain connects TRBV2 to TRBJ1-1; no definite D call. Trimming stripped 6 bases from V and 7 bases from J, with 15 bases between. Germline lookup yields CDR1 SNHLY and CDR2 FYNNEI. This CDR3 region has 13 residues. CDR3 coding DNA: TGTGCCAGCAGCTCTTTGTTGGAGGTTGAAGCTTTCTTT. Amino acids: CASSSLLEVEAFF. Full variable domain (outside the CDR3, taken from reference TRBV2 and TRBJ1-1): EPEVTQTPSHQVTQMGQEVILRCVPISNHLYFYWYRQILGQKVEFLVSFYNNEISEKSEIFDDQFSVERPDGSNFTLKIRSTKLEDSAMYFCASSSLLEVEAFFGQGTRLTVV.

The chain couples TRBV5-1 to TRBJ2-5; perhaps TRBD1 as D (6 bases). From germline, CDR1 is SGHRS and CDR2 YFSETQ. V lost 4 bases and J 0 bases, leaving 13 bases between the germline ends. CDR3 length equals 15 residues. The CDR3: CASSQTDRYQETQYF. The CDR3 coding sequence is TGCGCCAGCAGCCAAACCGACAGGTACCAAGAGACCCAGTACTTC.

This clone appeared a single time. The V call is TRBV7-8, the J call TRBJ2-1; TRBD2 aligns across 7 bases. From germline, CDR1 is SGHVS and CDR2 FQNEAQ. Losses at the gene ends were 8 bases for V and 1 base for J; bases not matched to a gene: 8. The CDR3 runs 15 residues. The CDR3 DNA reads as TGTGCCAGCCGACAGATAGCGGGTTCCTACAATGAGCAGTTCTTC. It is translated as CASRQIAGSYNEQFF.

This chain uses TRBV7-9 with TRBJ2-3; maybe TRBD2 (6 bases). Trimming removed 7 bases at V and 4 bases at J, with 15 bases between. The CDR3 sequence is 14 residues long. CDR1 and CDR2 (germline): SEHNR, FQNEAQ (reference sequence). CDR3 nucleotide sequence: TGTGCCAGCACCCTGGGGGGAGGTGCAGATACGCAGTATTTT. Encoded protein: CASTLGGGADTQYF.

This sequence joins TRBV2 and TRBJ2-2, with D maybe TRBD2 (6 bases). Germline assignment: CDR1 SNHLY and CDR2 FYNNEI. The V end was cut by 4 bases, the J end by 0 bases, with 6 bases between. The CDR3 is made up of 14 amino acids. CDR3 amino acids: CASSGTTNTGELFF. The CDR3 DNA reads as TGTGCCAGCAGTGGGACTACGAACACCGGGGAGCTGTTTTTT.

This chain links TRBV12-3 or TRBV12-4 with TRBJ2-1; D is unclear. This CDR3 region has 13 residues. V shed 3 bases and J shed 13 bases, with 16 bases lying between them. The CDR3 sequence: CASSFSGDGLQFF. As DNA, the CDR3 is TGTGCCAGCAGTTTTTCCGGCGACGGGTTACAGTTCTTC.

A few counts support this clone. The CDR3 here is CASRPTSGNTIYF. As DNA, the CDR3 is TGTGCCAGCAGGCCTACCTCTGGAAACACCATATATTTT. V and J are TRBV3-1 (or the pseudogene TRBV3-2) and TRBJ1-3, with D uncertain. The V gene's germline CDR1 is LGHDT and CDR2 YNNKEL (reference sequence). V dropped 6 bases and J dropped 0 bases, with 6 bases sitting between them. The CDR3 has 13 amino acids.

This chain joins TRBV5-4 and TRBJ2-5; 7 bases agree with TRBD1. With 4 bases clipped from V and 1 base from J, the junction kept 4 bases outside the gene matches. The CDR3 has 14 residues. In germline, CDR1 is SGHNT, CDR2 YYREEE (reference sequence). CDR3: CASSLTGSQETQYF. CDR3 nucleotide sequence: TGTGCCAGCAGCCTGACAGGGTCCCAAGAGACCCAGTACTTC.

J is TRBJ1-1 and V is TRBV18; D possibly corresponds to TRBD1 (6 bases). Germline CDR1 is KGHSH and CDR2 is LQKENI. The CDR3 runs to 13 residues. V lost 0 bases and J lost 11, with 13 bases in between. The CDR3: CASSPPGGAWAFF. CDR3 in DNA: TGTGCCAGCTCACCACCGGGGGGGGCGTGGGCTTTCTTT.

The genes are TRBV6-1 and TRBJ1-2; 8 nucleotides match TRBD1. V shed 2 bases and J 4 bases; nucleotides not matched to a gene: 9. CDR3 length equals 16 residues. Per germline, CDR1 MNHNS and CDR2 SASEGT. The chain's CDR3 is CASSEPPGTGSYGYTF. The DNA of the CDR3 is TGTGCCAGCAGTGAACCCCCCGGGACAGGTAGCTATGGCTACACCTTC.

The chain carries TRBV5-1 and TRBJ2-5; D perhaps matches TRBD1 (6 bases). Trimming left V 4 bases short and J 4 bases short, with 11 bases between. The CDR3 is 13 residues long. Germline CDR1 and CDR2: SGHRS and YFSETQ. CDR3 in DNA: TGCGCCAGCAGCCACCCGACAGGAGAGACCCAGTACTTC. It codes for CASSHPTGETQYF.

As DNA, the CDR3 is TGCGCCAGCAGCCAACAACAGGGGAACACAGATACGCAGTATTTT. Its protein is CASSQQQGNTDTQYF. The rearrangement links TRBV4-3 to TRBJ2-3; 7 positions match TRBD1. Germline-derived CDR1 and CDR2 are LGHNA and YSLEER. V lost 2 bases, J lost 2 bases, and 4 bases stayed unmatched. The CDR3 runs to 15 residues.